This is a list of T cell receptor beta chains from one sample in a study of blood T cell repertoires in COVID-19. Sequenced by immunoSEQ multiplex PCR; TCRdb stores in-frame clones only, minus some. The table has approximately 120,000 clones, approximately 80% seen once. Sequencing was carried out using peripheral blood. These receptors were collected from a human donor in a cohort sampled during active COVID-19. Both conserved end residues are part of each CDR3. A D gene is named only where the DNA matches it firmly. Not all rows give a size; the values are once, few, many and, for expanded clones, a class.

V gene,J gene,clone size,CDR3 length,D gene,CDR3 DNA,CDR3 protein
TRBV7-2,TRBJ1-6,.,14,.,TGTGCCAGCAGCTTAGGACAGATAAATTCACCTCTCCACTTT,CASSLGQINSPLHF
TRBV6-5,TRBJ2-4,.,13,.,TGTGCCAGCACTGGGCGAGACCTAACTGTTCAGTACTTC,CASTGRDLTVQYF
TRBV2,TRBJ2-5,once,16,TRBD2,TGTGCCAGCAGTGAAGGAGCGGGGGGCCTCCAAGAGACCCAGTACTTC,CASSEGAGGLQETQYF
TRBV11-2,TRBJ2-2,once,16,.,TGTGCCAGCAGCTTAGTTGGTACGGCGCAGGCCGGGGAGCTGTTTTTT,CASSLVGTAQAGELFF
TRBV5-6,TRBJ1-1,.,15,.,TGTGCCAGCAGCTTTATGGGAGCTCCGGACACTGAAGCTTTCTTT,CASSFMGAPDTEAFF
TRBV27,TRBJ1-5,.,19,TRBD1,TGTGCCAGCAGTTTATACTACGGACAGGGTGCTGGAAGCAATCAGCCCCAGCATTTT,CASSLYYGQGAGSNQPQHF
TRBV28,TRBJ2-5,.,15,TRBD1,TGTGCCAGCAATGCCGGGACAGGGGTACAAGAGACCCAGTACTTC,CASNAGTGVQETQYF
TRBV2,TRBJ2-1,.,13,.,TGTGCCAGCAGCTCCGCTCGGGGCAATGAGCAGTTCTTC,CASSSARGNEQFF
TRBV10-3,TRBJ1-6,many,14,.,TGTGCCATCAGTGCCGACAGGAAAGTTCGGCCCCTCCACTTT,CAISADRKVRPLHF
TRBV28,TRBJ2-2,once,14,.,TGTGCCAGCAGTTTACAGGGCTTGGGCGGGGAGCTGTTTTTT,CASSLQGLGGELFF
TRBV7-6,TRBJ1-6,.,15,TRBD1,TGTGCCAGCAGCTGGGGACAGGGGGCTAACTCACCCCTCCACTTT,CASSWGQGANSPLHF
TRBV18,TRBJ2-4,few,18,.,TGTGCCAGCTCACCAAGGACAGCTACCGCCCTAGCCAAAAACATTCAGTACTTC,CASSPRTATALAKNIQYF
TRBV7-3,TRBJ2-1,.,17,TRBD2,TGTGCCAGCAGCCCGCTCTCCGGGACTAGCGGGCCAGGGGAGCAGTTCTTC,CASSPLSGTSGPGEQFF
TRBV7-6,TRBJ1-3,once,16,.,TGTGCCAGCAGCTTAGCGCTCACGGGATCTGGAAACACCATATATTTT,CASSLALTGSGNTIYF
TRBV5-1,TRBJ1-5,.,16,.,TGCGCCAGCAGCCCGGGCCCAGTGGGGGGAGGTCAGCCCCAGCATTTT,CASSPGPVGGGQPQHF
TRBV20-1,TRBJ2-1,.,11,.,TGCAGTGCTAGCAGAGGCAATGAGCAGTTCTTC,CSASRGNEQFF
TRBV28,TRBJ1-5,.,15,.,TGTGCCAGCAGTTTGGGCGGGGGGGGGAATCAGCCCCAGCATTTT,CASSLGGGGNQPQHF
TRBV18,TRBJ1-2,few,14,.,TGTGCCAGCTCACCGACACCGGCAGGGAATGGCTACACCTTC,CASSPTPAGNGYTF
TRBV28,TRBJ1-4,once,13,.,TGTGCCAGCAACGGGGGTTCTAATGAAAAACTGTTTTTT,CASNGGSNEKLFF
TRBV5-6,TRBJ1-1,once,13,.,TGTGCCAGCAGCTTGCGGGGGAACACTGAAGCTTTCTTT,CASSLRGNTEAFF
TRBV14,TRBJ1-1,.,13,.,TGTGCCAGCAGCACCTTACAGGGAGCTGAAGCTTTCTTT,CASSTLQGAEAFF
TRBV6-2/TRBV6-3,TRBJ2-5,.,18,TRBD2,TGTGCCAGCAGTTTGGGGGGGACTAGCGGGGGGCCACAAGAGACCCAGTACTTC,CASSLGGTSGGPQETQYF
TRBV7-9,TRBJ2-7,many,15,TRBD1,TGTGCCAGCAGCTTAACCGGACAGGGGCCCTACGAGCAGTACTTC,CASSLTGQGPYEQYF
TRBV7-2,TRBJ2-1,.,14,.,TGTGCCAGCAGCTTCGGACTCGCTGACAATGAGCAGTTCTTC,CASSFGLADNEQFF
TRBV30,TRBJ2-3,.,14,.,TGTGCCTGGAAGGACTCCCTTCACACAGATACGCAGTATTTT,CAWKDSLHTDTQYF
TRBV13,TRBJ1-2,.,12,TRBD1,TGTGCCAGCAGCATCGGGACAGTAGGCTACACCTTC,CASSIGTVGYTF
TRBV7-3,TRBJ2-5,.,13,TRBD2,TGTGCCTCTTCTGCGGAGCGGGGAGAGACCCAGTACTTC,CASSAERGETQYF
TRBV4-1,TRBJ2-5,.,13,.,TGCGCCAGCAGCCAAGGATCTAGGGAGACCCAGTACTTC,CASSQGSRETQYF
TRBV28,TRBJ2-3,.,16,TRBD2,TGTGCCAGCAGTGAAACTAGCGGGGCAACTACAGATACGCAGTATTTT,CASSETSGATTDTQYF
TRBV10-3,TRBJ1-5,once,15,TRBD1,TGTGCCATCAGTGATTCGACAGGGGGCCGGCAGCCCCAGCATTTT,CAISDSTGGRQPQHF
TRBV6-5,TRBJ2-3,.,12,.,TGTGCCAGCAGTCCGACACGGGATACGCAGTATTTT,CASSPTRDTQYF
TRBV7-2,TRBJ1-4,.,15,TRBD1,TGTGCCAGCAGCCCCTGGGACAGCGGAAATGAAAAACTGTTTTTT,CASSPWDSGNEKLFF
TRBV28,TRBJ2-7,.,14,TRBD1,TGTGCCAGCAGTTTAACAGGGACAGGCTACGAGCAGTACTTC,CASSLTGTGYEQYF
TRBV12-5,TRBJ2-3,.,15,.,TGTGCTAGTGGTTCCGGGACTCGCAACACAGATACGCAGTATTTT,CASGSGTRNTDTQYF
TRBV7-9,TRBJ1-1,.,13,TRBD1,TGTGCCAGCAGCTCAGGGGGCGCGGTGTGGGCTTTCTTT,CASSSGGAVWAFF
TRBV5-4,TRBJ1-2,.,14,TRBD1,TGTGCCAGCAGCTTGGACAGGGGTCTGATGGGCTACACCTTC,CASSLDRGLMGYTF
TRBV7-9,TRBJ2-1,.,14,.,TGTGCCAGCAGCTTGGCGGGCCTCTTCAATGAGCAGTTCTTC,CASSLAGLFNEQFF
TRBV6-1,TRBJ2-6,.,12,.,TGTGCCAGCAAACGGGGGGCAAGCGTCCTGACTTTC,CASKRGASVLTF
TRBV6-5,TRBJ1-2,once,12,.,TGTGCCACCTTTATGCCGGCGGATGGCTACACCTTC,CATFMPADGYTF
TRBV4-3,TRBJ1-5,.,15,.,TGCGCCAGCAGCCAAGACGGTGCTGGCAATCAGCCCCAGCATTTT,CASSQDGAGNQPQHF
TRBV11-2,TRBJ1-1,.,15,TRBD1,TGTGCCAGCAGCTTGGGGACAGGGTTGTGGACTGAAGCTTTCTTT,CASSLGTGLWTEAFF
TRBV5-4,TRBJ2-3,.,16,TRBD2,TGTGCCAGCAGCGCGCTAGCGGGAGTGAGCCCAGATACGCAGTATTTT,CASSALAGVSPDTQYF
TRBV6-6,TRBJ2-1,.,15,TRBD2,TGTGCCAGCAGTCCGCGGGAGGCCCGTAAAAATGGGCAGTTCTTC,CASSPREARKNGQFF
TRBV24-1,TRBJ2-3,few,16,.,TGTGCCACCAGTGACCCCGGGGATGGGGGCACAGATACGCAGTATTTT,CATSDPGDGGTDTQYF
TRBV19,TRBJ2-1,.,14,.,TGTGCCAGTAGTATTAGCGAACTGTCGGATGAGCAGTTCTTC,CASSISELSDEQFF
TRBV20-1,TRBJ2-6,.,20,.,TGCAGTGCTAGTGGGGAGGGCCGCCTAAGGGGGACGTCTGGGGCCAACGTCCTGACTTTC,CSASGEGRLRGTSGANVLTF
TRBV19,TRBJ2-1,.,16,TRBD2,TGTGCCAGTACCCGGACTAGCGGGGGGGCGATCAATGAGCAGTTCTTC,CASTRTSGGAINEQFF
TRBV7-2,TRBJ2-5,.,15,TRBD2,TGTGCCAGCAGCTTTCAAGCGGGGGGACGGGAGACCCAGTACTTC,CASSFQAGGRETQYF
TRBV6-2/TRBV6-3,TRBJ2-1,.,19,.,TGTGCCAGCAGTTACCCCCCGGGATACGACTATTCAGTCGCTGGTGAGCAGTTCTTC,CASSYPPGYDYSVAGEQFF
TRBV20-1,TRBJ2-7,.,11,.,TGCAGTGCTAGGGATCAATCGGAGAAGTACTTC,CSARDQSEKYF